The 26 T cell receptor beta chains below were found in one sample sequenced in a study of graft-versus-host responses after intestinal transplantation. Antigens of these TCRs are unknown. Using immunoSEQ multiplex PCR, the repertoire was profiled, and TCRdb retains in-frame clones only, with some absent. The sample has roughly 64,000 clones; roughly 90% are singletons. The sequencing here drew on unstimulated CD8+ T cells sorted from spleen or lymph node cells, taken before transplant. The receptors originated from a human donor who was the organ donor for an intestinal transplant.

This chain uses TRBV6-5 with TRBJ2-1, with D perhaps TRBD2 (6 bases). Per germline, CDR1 MNHEY and CDR2 SVGAGI. V was pared by 6 bases and J by 7 bases, with 16 bases between. The CDR3 is made up of 14 amino acids. CDR3 sequence reads: CASSSRLVVNEQFF. The CDR3 nucleotides read TGTGCCAGCAGCTCGAGACTAGTTGTAAATGAGCAGTTCTTC.

Points on this clone: The conserved closing phenylalanine or tryptophan is absent in this CDR3, likely reflecting a read error. This chain links TRBV28 with TRBJ2-7; a weak D match, TRBD1 (5 bases). The germline gives CDR1 MDHEN, CDR2 SYDVKM. Trimming removed 3 bases at V and 7 bases at J, with 19 bases between. This CDR3 contains 15 residues. CDR3 protein: CASSFVGSRAGEQYL. DNA for the CDR3: TGTGCCAGCAGTTTTGTCGGAAGCAGGGCAGGGGAGCAGTACCTC.

The chain carries TRBV10-3 and TRBJ1-2, with 8 bases that match TRBD1. Trimming took 6 bases from V and 5 from J; bases not matched to a gene: 14. The CDR3 runs to 16 residues. Germline V gene sequence: CDR1 ENHRY, CDR2 SYGVKD. DNA for the CDR3: TGTGCCATCAGCCCCGCCCCAGGGGGCGAAAAGTATGGCTACACCTTC. Its protein product is CAISPAPGGEKYGYTF.

V and J are TRBV6-6 and TRBJ2-5; TRBD2 might be the D (5 bases). Deletions cut 10 bases from V and 3 bases from J, with 12 bases between. Per the germline V gene, CDR1 is MNHNY and CDR2 is SVGAGI (reference sequence). The CDR3 is made up of 12 amino acids. This CDR3 is CAMGADKETQYF. CDR3 DNA: TGTGCCATGGGAGCGGATAAAGAGACCCAGTACTTC.

V gene TRBV27 combines with J gene TRBJ2-4; the D gene is possibly TRBD1 (5 bases). CDR1 is MNHEY and CDR2 is SMNVEV in the germline V gene (reference sequence). Deletions cut 0 bases from V and 4 bases from J, with 13 bases between. The CDR3 covers 16 residues. The CDR3 protein is CASSLSWGPTKNIQYF. CDR3 coding DNA: TGTGCCAGCAGTTTATCCTGGGGCCCAACGAAAAACATTCAGTACTTC.

The chain uses TRBV28 and TRBJ1-2; TRBD1 matches 8 bases. Germline CDR1 and CDR2: MDHEN and SYDVKM. The CDR3 length is 19 residues. Trimming cost V 3 bases and J 3 bases; bases outside gene matches: 18. The CDR3 nucleotides read TGTGCCAGCAGTTTGTTTACTATTGGCAGGGGGCGATGGGACTATGGCTACACCTTC. As protein: CASSLFTIGRGRWDYGYTF.

This chain uses TRBV7-9 with TRBJ1-1; TRBD1 is a possible D gene (5 bases). This CDR3 has 14 residues. Germline loops: CDR1 SEHNR, CDR2 FQNEAQ (reference sequence). V was clipped by 3 bases and J by 2 bases, with 10 bases between them. The DNA for the CDR3 is TGTGCCAGCAGCTTGGAGGGACCTAACACTGAAGCTTTCTTT. Translated, it gives CASSLEGPNTEAFF.

The V call is TRBV5-8, the J call TRBJ2-3, with TRBD1 identical over 12 bases. The junction had 2 bases not matched to a gene; V was cut back by 3 bases and J by 0 bases. This CDR3 is 16 amino acids long. Germline V gene sequence: CDR1 SGHTS, CDR2 YDEGEE. The CDR3 loop is CASSWGQGASTDTQYF. CDR3 DNA: TGTGCCAGCAGCTGGGGACAGGGGGCTAGCACAGATACGCAGTATTTT.

The genes are TRBV5-6 and TRBJ1-1, with D tentatively TRBD1 (6 bases). Germline V lookup: CDR1 SGHDT, CDR2 YYEEEE. The CDR3 consists of 18 residues. V lost 2 bases to trimming and J lost 6 bases, with 26 bases between them. In DNA, the CDR3 is TGTGCCAGCAGCTTACAGCCTTGGACAGAGAGGGACGCCGCTGAAGCTTTCTTT. Translation gives CASSLQPWTERDAAEAFF.

This chain connects TRBV9 to TRBJ2-7; 9 nucleotides agree with TRBD1. CDR1 and CDR2 (germline): SGDLS, YYNGEE. The trim removed 0 bases at V and 5 bases at J, leaving 6 bases unmatched. The CDR3 runs to 15 residues. The CDR3 sequence: CASSVAKDRGHEQYF. DNA of the CDR3: TGTGCCAGCAGCGTAGCTAAGGACAGGGGTCACGAGCAGTACTTC. Filled out from reference TRBV9 and TRBJ2-7, the complete variable domain reads DSGVTQTPKHLITATGQRVTLRCSPRSGDLSVYWYQQSLDQGLQFLIQYYNGEERAKGNILERFSAQQFPDLHSELNLSSLELGDSALYFCASSVAKDRGHEQYFGPGTRLTVT.

The chain employs TRBV4-1 and TRBJ2-2, with D possibly TRBD2 on 5 matching bases. There are 17 residues in the CDR3. Germline assignment: CDR1 MGHRA and CDR2 YSYEKL. Trimming removed 0 bases at V and 4 bases at J, with 15 bases between. The CDR3 loop reads CASSQDDSEIRTGELFF. The DNA for the CDR3 is TGCGCCAGCAGCCAAGACGATAGCGAGATCCGCACCGGGGAGCTGTTTTTT.

The V gene is TRBV28, the J gene TRBJ2-7; TRBD1 might be the D (8 bases). There are 14 residues in the CDR3. V lost 5 bases and J lost 4, with 15 bases in between. Germline lookup yields CDR1 MDHEN and CDR2 SYDVKM. Here the CDR3 reads CASSHRGGIYEQYF. The CDR3, as DNA: TGTGCCAGCAGTCACAGGGGGGGTATTTACGAGCAGTACTTC.

The gene calls are TRBV19 and TRBJ1-6, with TRBD1 as a possible D gene (5 bases). The germline gives CDR1 LNHDA, CDR2 SQIVND (reference sequence). CDR3 length: 13 residues. Trimming took 5 bases from V and 9 from J, leaving 11 bases between them. The CDR3 region has the DNA TGTGCCAGTAGTGACAGAATAATTTCACCCCTCCACTTT. Translating gives CASSDRIISPLHF.

The chain combines TRBV27 with TRBJ1-1, with D possibly TRBD1 on 6 matching bases. Per the germline V gene, CDR1 is MNHEY and CDR2 is SMNVEV (reference sequence). The V gene lost 2 bases and the J gene lost 10 bases, with 8 bases spanning the gap. The CDR3 has 11 amino acids. CDR3 in DNA: TGTGCCAGCAGTTTAGTACAGGGAGCTTTCTTT. It is translated as CASSLVQGAFF.

This clone was seen only a few times. The V and J genes are TRBV27 and TRBJ2-7, with D tentatively TRBD1 (6 bases). Trimming took off 6 bases at V and 2 bases at J, with 17 bases between the two ends. This CDR3 is built from 15 residues. Germline V gene data show CDR1 as MNHEY and CDR2 as SMNVEV (reference sequence). The CDR3 sequence: CASSLQGVGTYEQYF. The CDR3 DNA sequence: TGTGCCAGCAGCCTACAGGGCGTTGGGACCTACGAGCAGTACTTC.

The J gene is TRBJ2-2, the V gene TRBV10-2; tentative D call: TRBD2 (6 bases). The CDR3 runs to 16 residues. V was clipped by 0 bases and J by 2 bases, with 10 bases between them. Per germline, CDR1 WSHSY and CDR2 SAAADI. The CDR3 bases are TGCGCCAGCAGTGAGTCGGGGAGGCCCAACACCGGGGAGCTGTTTTTT. This sequence encodes CASSESGRPNTGELFF.

The chain joins TRBV6-4 to TRBJ2-1; 10 bases map to TRBD2. CDR1 and CDR2 (germline): MRHNA, SNTAGT. The CDR3 has 16 residues. V lost 0 bases, J lost 10 bases, and 9 bases stayed unmatched. The CDR3 loop is CASSDSPAGGPGEQFF. CDR3 sequence (DNA): TGTGCCAGCAGTGACTCCCCAGCGGGAGGGCCGGGGGAGCAGTTCTTC.

The chain carries TRBV10-3 and TRBJ2-1; 8 nucleotides match TRBD2. This CDR3 region has 15 residues. Germline V CDR1 and CDR2: ENHRY, SYGVKD. V lost 0 bases to trimming and J lost 3 bases; unmatched junction nucleotides: 1. The CDR3 DNA sequence: TGTGCCATCAGTGAGTCTAGCGGGGTCTACAATGAGCAGTTCTTC. Its translation is CAISESSGVYNEQFF.

This clone was seen more than once but under ten times. The gene calls are TRBV6-4 and TRBJ2-7, with 8 bases fitting TRBD2. CDR3 length equals 15 residues. V lost 0 bases, J lost 3 bases, and 4 bases stayed unmatched. Germline V CDR1 and CDR2: MRHNA, SNTAGT. The CDR3 nucleotides read TGTGCCAGCAGTGACTCGCGGGAGGTCGACTACGAGCAGTACTTC. This encodes CASSDSREVDYEQYF.

This chain links TRBV4-2 with TRBJ2-1, with a tentative D call TRBD2 (7 bases). The CDR3 runs 15 residues. With 0 bases removed from V and 7 bases from J, the gap between germline ends came to 13 bases. Per the germline V gene, CDR1 is LGHNA and CDR2 is YNFKEQ. For the CDR3, the DNA is TGTGCCAGCAGCCAAGATCGCGGGGGCTCGAATGAGCAGTTCTTC. It yields the protein CASSQDRGGSNEQFF.

This rearrangement joins TRBV19 to TRBJ2-7; D unresolved. V lost 3 bases and J 0 bases, leaving 9 bases between the germline ends. The CDR3 has 14 residues. Germline loops: CDR1 LNHDA, CDR2 SQIVND (reference sequence). CDR3 sequence: CASSITLSSYEQYF. The CDR3 DNA is TGTGCCAGTAGTATCACGTTGAGCTCCTACGAGCAGTACTTC.

This clone was detected a few times. The chain recombines TRBV27 with TRBJ2-7; 8 positions agree with TRBD1. The CDR3 is 13 residues long. CDR1 is MNHEY, CDR2 SMNVEV, per germline (reference sequence). Trimming cost V 7 bases and J 2 bases; bases outside gene matches: 4. CDR3 bases: TGTGCCAGCACCAGGGGGCGCCCCTACGAGCAGTACTTC. Its protein product is CASTRGRPYEQYF.

The rearrangement uses TRBV7-9 and TRBJ1-2; 11 bases are shared with TRBD1. V shed 2 bases, J shed 4 bases, and the junction held 3 bases outside the gene matches. The CDR3 is made up of 15 amino acids. CDR1 and CDR2 (germline): SEHNR, FQNEAQ (reference sequence). The CDR3 protein is CASSLMDRGLYGYTF. DNA for the CDR3: TGTGCCAGCAGCTTAATGGACAGGGGGCTCTATGGCTACACCTTC.

This chain connects TRBV5-1 to TRBJ2-7; perhaps TRBD1 as D (6 bases). Germline assignment: CDR1 SGHRS and CDR2 YFSETQ. The CDR3 spans 13 residues. Trimming pared 1 base from V and 2 bases from J, leaving 7 bases between. The CDR3 DNA follows: TGCGCCAGCAGCTTGACAGGGACCTACGAGCAGTACTTC. This encodes CASSLTGTYEQYF.

The rearrangement links TRBV19 to TRBJ2-7, with TRBD1 matching over 7 bases. Germline V gives CDR1 LNHDA, CDR2 SQIVND (reference sequence). The J segment lost 7 bases and the V segment lost 10 bases, leaving 16 bases of the junction unmatched. The CDR3 loop spans 14 amino acids. In nucleotides, the CDR3 is TGTGCCACCCGATACAGGGGATCATCGCGGGAGCAGTACTTC. Protein product: CATRYRGSSREQYF.

This rearrangement joins TRBV27 to TRBJ2-1; TRBD2 aligns across 11 bases. V lost 5 bases, J lost 9 bases, and 12 bases stayed unmatched. CDR3 length: 16 amino acids. Looked up from germline, CDR1 is MNHEY and CDR2 is SMNVEV (reference sequence). CDR3 protein: CASSTPHSGRALEQFF. As DNA, the CDR3 is TGTGCCAGCAGTACGCCTCATAGCGGGAGGGCCCTTGAGCAGTTCTTC.